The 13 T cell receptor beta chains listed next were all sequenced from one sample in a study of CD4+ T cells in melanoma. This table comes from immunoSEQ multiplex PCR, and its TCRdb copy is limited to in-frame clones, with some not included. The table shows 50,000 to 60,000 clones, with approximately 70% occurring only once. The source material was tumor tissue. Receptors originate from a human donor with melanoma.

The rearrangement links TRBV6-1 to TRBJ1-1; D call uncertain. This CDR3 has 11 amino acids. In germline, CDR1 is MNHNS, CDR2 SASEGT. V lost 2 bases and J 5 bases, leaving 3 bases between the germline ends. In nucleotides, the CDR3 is TGTGCCAGCAGTGAATGGACTGAAGCTTTCTTT. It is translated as CASSEWTEAFF.

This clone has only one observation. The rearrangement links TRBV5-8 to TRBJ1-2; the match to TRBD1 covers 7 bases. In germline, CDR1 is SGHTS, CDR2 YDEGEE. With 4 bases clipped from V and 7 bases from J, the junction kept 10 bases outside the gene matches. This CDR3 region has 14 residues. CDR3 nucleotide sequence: TGTGCCAGCAGCGCCGGCCAGGGGGTCCGTGGCTACACCTTC. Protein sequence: CASSAGQGVRGYTF.

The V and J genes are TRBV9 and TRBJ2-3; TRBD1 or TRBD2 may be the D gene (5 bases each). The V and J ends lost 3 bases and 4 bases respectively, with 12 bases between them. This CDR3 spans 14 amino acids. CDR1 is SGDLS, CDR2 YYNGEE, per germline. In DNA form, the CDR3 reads TGTGCCAGCAGCGACCCCGTGGGGGCAGATACGCAGTATTTT. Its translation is CASSDPVGADTQYF.

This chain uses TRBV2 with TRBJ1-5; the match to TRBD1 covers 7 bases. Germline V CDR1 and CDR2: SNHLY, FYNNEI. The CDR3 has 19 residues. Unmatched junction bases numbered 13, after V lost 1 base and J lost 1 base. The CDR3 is CASSEVGGKYTVSNQPQHF. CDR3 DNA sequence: TGTGCCAGCAGTGAAGTAGGGGGCAAATACACGGTCAGCAATCAGCCCCAGCATTTT.

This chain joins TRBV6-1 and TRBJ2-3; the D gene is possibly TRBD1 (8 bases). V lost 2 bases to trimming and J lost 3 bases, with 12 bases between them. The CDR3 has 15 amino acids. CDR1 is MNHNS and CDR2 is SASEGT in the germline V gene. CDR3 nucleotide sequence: TGTGCCAGCAGTGAATACAGGGGGGGAACAGATACGCAGTATTTT. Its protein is CASSEYRGGTDTQYF.

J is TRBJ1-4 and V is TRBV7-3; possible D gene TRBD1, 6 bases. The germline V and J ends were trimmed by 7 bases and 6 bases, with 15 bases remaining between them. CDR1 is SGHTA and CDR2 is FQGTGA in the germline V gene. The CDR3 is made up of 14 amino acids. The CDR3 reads CASNLGAPDEKLFF. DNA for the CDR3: TGTGCCAGCAACTTGGGGGCACCTGATGAAAAACTGTTTTTT.

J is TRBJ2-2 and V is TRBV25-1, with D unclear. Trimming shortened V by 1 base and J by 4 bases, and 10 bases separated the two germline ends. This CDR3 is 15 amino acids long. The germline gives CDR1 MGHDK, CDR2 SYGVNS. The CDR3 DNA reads TGTGCCAGCAGTGAATTGTGGGGTTTCACCGGGGAGCTGTTTTTT. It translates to CASSELWGFTGELFF.

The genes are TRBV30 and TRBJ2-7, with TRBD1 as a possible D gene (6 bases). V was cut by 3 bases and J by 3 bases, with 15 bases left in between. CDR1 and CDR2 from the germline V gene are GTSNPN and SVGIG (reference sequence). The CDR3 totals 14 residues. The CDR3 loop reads CAWSRGGSFYEQYF. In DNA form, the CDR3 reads TGTGCCTGGAGCAGAGGGGGAAGTTTCTACGAGCAGTACTTC. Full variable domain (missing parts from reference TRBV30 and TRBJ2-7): SQTIHQWPATLVQPVGSPLSLECTVEGTSNPNLYWYRQAAGRGLQLLFYSVGIGQISSEVPQNLSASRPQDRQFILSSKKLLLSDSGFYLCAWSRGGSFYEQYFGPGTRLTVT.

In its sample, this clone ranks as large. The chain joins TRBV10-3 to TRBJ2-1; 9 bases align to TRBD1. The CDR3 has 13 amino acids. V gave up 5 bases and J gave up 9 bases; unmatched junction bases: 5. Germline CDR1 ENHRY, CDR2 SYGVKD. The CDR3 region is CAISRDRAPEQFF. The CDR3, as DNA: TGTGCCATCAGTCGGGACAGGGCCCCTGAGCAGTTCTTC.

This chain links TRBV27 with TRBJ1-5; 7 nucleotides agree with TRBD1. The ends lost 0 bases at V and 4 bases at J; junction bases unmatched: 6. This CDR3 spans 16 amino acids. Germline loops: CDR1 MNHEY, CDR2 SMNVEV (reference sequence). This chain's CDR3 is CASSLSWTGFNQPQHF. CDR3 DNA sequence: TGTGCCAGCAGTTTATCATGGACAGGTTTTAATCAGCCCCAGCATTTT.

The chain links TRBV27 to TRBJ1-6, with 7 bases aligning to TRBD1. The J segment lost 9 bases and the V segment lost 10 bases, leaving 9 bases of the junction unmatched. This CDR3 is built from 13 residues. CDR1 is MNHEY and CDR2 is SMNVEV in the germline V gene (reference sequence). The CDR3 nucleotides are TGTGCCACCAAGACAGGGCGAACTTCACCCCTCCACTTT. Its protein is CATKTGRTSPLHF.

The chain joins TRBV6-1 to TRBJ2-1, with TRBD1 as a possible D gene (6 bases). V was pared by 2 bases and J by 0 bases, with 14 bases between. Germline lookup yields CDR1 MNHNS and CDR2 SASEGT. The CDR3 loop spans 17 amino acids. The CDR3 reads CASSEHRASSSYNEQFF. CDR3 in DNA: TGTGCCAGCAGTGAACACAGGGCTTCGAGCTCCTACAATGAGCAGTTCTTC.

This CDR3 is CAISGTGEIRSPLHF. In DNA, the CDR3 is TGTGCCATCAGTGGAACAGGGGAGATCAGGTCACCCCTCCACTTT. The chain links TRBV10-3 to TRBJ1-6; 7 bases map to TRBD1. J lost 10 bases, V lost 4 bases, and 10 bases had no gene match. From germline, CDR1 is ENHRY and CDR2 SYGVKD. This CDR3 has 15 residues.